The 20 T cell receptor beta chains reported below all come from one sample, sequenced in a study of OX40 agonist ivuxolimab in advanced cancers. Libraries came from the immunoSEQ multiplex PCR assay. This immuneACCESS table, as held by TCRdb, lists in-frame sequences with V and J called but not all clones. Of the missing ones, under half trace to an unresolved V gene in checked studies; the others have no known cause. The sample has about 45,000 clones on record, roughly 90% of them singletons. The ten largest clones capture under 20% of the sample. Here the sequenced sample was CD4+ or CD8+ T cells sorted from blood, taken in a trial of the OX40 agonist ivuxolimab. The receptors were sampled from an adult with an advanced solid tumor such as melanoma, head and neck, liver or kidney cancer.

V gene TRBV28 combines with J gene TRBJ2-2, with 7 bases identical to TRBD1. The CDR3 length is 15 residues. The V and J ends lost 5 bases and 4 bases, in that order; junction bases with no gene match: 7. Germline lookup yields CDR1 MDHEN and CDR2 SYDVKM. The CDR3 is CASSPPPGGTGELFF. The DNA for the CDR3 is TGTGCCAGCAGTCCTCCCCCAGGGGGCACCGGGGAGCTGTTTTTT.

This rearrangement joins TRBV6-1 to TRBJ2-1; unclear D gene. This CDR3 region has 14 residues. CDR1 is MNHNS, CDR2 SASEGT, per germline. Between the trimmed V and J ends, which lost 0 bases and 9 bases, there was a span of 12 bases. The CDR3 region has the DNA TGTGCCAGCAGTGAAGCGCTTCTAACTGGTGAGCAGTTCTTC. It specifies CASSEALLTGEQFF.

The chain is built from TRBV2 and TRBJ2-2; TRBD1 is a possible D gene (6 bases). Looked up from germline, CDR1 is SNHLY and CDR2 is FYNNEI. With 8 bases removed from V and 6 bases from J, the gap between germline ends came to 16 bases. The CDR3 runs to 14 residues. CDR3 DNA sequence: TGTGCCAGCGGGGAACAGGGTTTAGCCGGGGAGCTGTTTTTT. Translating it yields CASGEQGLAGELFF.

This clone was seen a few times. V gene TRBV30 combines with J gene TRBJ1-1; D possibly corresponds to TRBD1 (5 bases). Germline assignment: CDR1 GTSNPN and CDR2 SVGIG (reference sequence). The CDR3 is 13 amino acids. Trimming removed 2 bases at V and 0 bases at J, with 7 bases between. This chain's CDR3 is CAWSMDMNTEAFF. CDR3 nucleotide sequence: TGTGCCTGGAGTATGGACATGAACACTGAAGCTTTCTTT.

The J gene is TRBJ2-7, the V gene TRBV19, with 8 bases fitting TRBD1. The germline CDR1 and CDR2 sequences are LNHDA and SQIVND (reference sequence). J gave up 3 bases and V 3 bases, and 4 bases lay outside the gene matches. This CDR3 is built from 14 residues. The CDR3 DNA reads TGTGCCAGTAGTATCCCCGGACAGGGCTACGAGCAGTACTTC. Translated: CASSIPGQGYEQYF.

This chain uses TRBV15 with TRBJ2-2; a weak D match, TRBD1 (5 bases). The length of the CDR3 is 14 residues. CDR1 is LNHNV and CDR2 is YYDKDF in the germline V gene (reference sequence). The V end lost 7 bases, the J end lost 0 bases, and 9 bases lay between the germline ends. CDR3 nucleotide sequence: TGTGCCACCAATGCAGGGCCGAACACCGGGGAGCTGTTTTTT. Translation gives CATNAGPNTGELFF.

This chain uses TRBV7-9 with TRBJ2-2, with TRBD1 as a possible D gene (5 bases). Germline CDR1 reads SEHNR; CDR2 reads FQNEAQ (reference sequence). The CDR3 spans 17 residues. Trimming took 1 base from V and 0 from J, leaving 12 bases between them. The DNA for the CDR3 is TGTGCCAGCAGCTTAGAGGGGTCGGCTGCGAACACCGGGGAGCTGTTTTTT. Translated, it gives CASSLEGSAANTGELFF. The variable domain in full, completed from reference TRBV7-9 and TRBJ2-2, reads DTGVSQNPRHKITKRGQNVTFRCDPISEHNRLYWYRQTLGQGPEFLTYFQNEAQLEKSRLLSDRFSAERPKGSFSTLEIQRTEQGDSAMYLCASSLEGSAANTGELFFGEGSRLTVL.

This clone occurred a few times. The V call is TRBV30, the J call TRBJ2-1; D gene unclear. V dropped 1 base and J dropped 5 bases, with 3 bases sitting between them. There are 11 residues in the CDR3. Per the germline V gene, CDR1 is GTSNPN and CDR2 is SVGIG (reference sequence). Here the CDR3 DNA reads TGTGCCTGGAGTGCGAACAATGAGCAGTTCTTC. It yields the protein CAWSANNEQFF.

The rearrangement links TRBV30 to TRBJ1-5; a possible D gene is TRBD1 (5 bases). The CDR3 totals 16 residues. V gave up 5 bases and J gave up 1 base, with 18 bases separating them. Germline loops: CDR1 GTSNPN, CDR2 SVGIG (reference sequence). CDR3 sequence: CAWSGTANFSNQPQHF. The DNA for the CDR3 is TGTGCCTGGTCCGGGACGGCTAATTTCAGCAATCAGCCCCAGCATTTT.

The chain is built from TRBV13 and TRBJ2-1; no reliable D call. The CDR3 has 16 amino acids. The V end lost 5 bases, the J end lost 7 bases, and 21 bases lay between the germline ends. Germline lookup yields CDR1 PRHDT and CDR2 FYEKMQ (reference sequence). CDR3: CASSTRDKQLFNEQFF. For the CDR3, the DNA is TGTGCCAGCAGCACCCGCGACAAGCAACTATTTAATGAGCAGTTCTTC.

V is TRBV30 and J is TRBJ1-5; D remains ambiguous. With 0 bases removed from V and 4 bases from J, the gap between germline ends came to 7 bases. CDR1 and CDR2 from the germline V gene are GTSNPN and SVGIG (reference sequence). The CDR3 has 13 amino acids. The CDR3 region is CAWSVDTNQPQHF. CDR3 coding DNA: TGTGCCTGGAGTGTTGATACGAATCAGCCCCAGCATTTT.

The chain couples TRBV5-4 to TRBJ2-3; D may be TRBD2 (6 bases). The ends were cut back, 2 bases at V and 0 bases at J, with 13 bases in the middle. This CDR3 spans 16 amino acids. Germline V CDR1 and CDR2: SGHNT, YYREEE (reference sequence). The CDR3 DNA follows: TGTGCCAGCAGCTTAGGACTATCCCCTAGCACAGATACGCAGTATTTT. As protein: CASSLGLSPSTDTQYF.

The gene calls are TRBV5-1 and TRBJ2-6; tentatively, D is TRBD2 (5 bases). CDR3 length: 20 amino acids. Germline-derived CDR1 and CDR2 are SGHRS and YFSETQ. The V end was cut by 0 bases, the J end by 0 bases, with 19 bases between. Here the CDR3 reads CASSLEFRESKLSGANVLTF. CDR3 coding DNA: TGCGCCAGCAGCTTGGAATTCCGGGAATCTAAGCTCTCTGGGGCCAACGTCCTGACTTTC.

This chain joins TRBV5-5 and TRBJ2-3; 7 bases line up with TRBD1. Germline V gene lookup returns CDR1 SGHKS and CDR2 YYEKEE (reference sequence). Losses at the gene ends were 7 bases for V and 6 bases for J; bases not matched to a gene: 5. The CDR3 covers 12 residues. The CDR3 region has the DNA TGTGCCAGCGGCCAGGGGGTGGATACGCAGTATTTT. Its protein is CASGQGVDTQYF.

This clone was seen just once. This sequence joins TRBV14 and TRBJ1-4, with D perhaps TRBD1 (5 bases). The CDR3 covers 14 residues. The germline V gene has CDR1 SGHDN and CDR2 FVKESK. V was pared by 3 bases and J by 6 bases, with 11 bases between. Here the CDR3 reads CASSHPDIYEKLFF. In nucleotides, the CDR3 is TGTGCCAGCAGCCACCCGGACATTTATGAAAAACTGTTTTTT.

The V call is TRBV7-8, the J call TRBJ2-5; D possibly corresponds to TRBD1 (5 bases). The CDR3 consists of 16 residues. The germline V and J ends were trimmed by 5 bases and 2 bases, with 18 bases remaining between them. Per germline, CDR1 SGHVS and CDR2 FQNEAQ. CDR3 residues: CASSLTYTGPQETQYF. CDR3 nucleotides: TGTGCCAGCAGCCTCACATACACAGGCCCTCAAGAGACCCAGTACTTC.

V and J are TRBV6-5 and TRBJ2-1; TRBD2 matches 8 bases. V lost 2 bases, J lost 9 bases, and 9 bases stayed unmatched. The CDR3 is 15 residues long. Germline CDR1 and CDR2: MNHEY and SVGAGI. In DNA, the CDR3 is TGTGCCAGCAGTTACGACGGGAGGGCCATTGGTGAGCAGTTCTTC. Residues: CASSYDGRAIGEQFF.

The chain recombines TRBV2 with TRBJ2-1; 11 nucleotides align to TRBD1. The CDR3 has 15 residues. Looked up from germline, CDR1 is SNHLY and CDR2 is FYNNEI. V lost 7 bases, J lost 0 bases, and 2 bases stayed unmatched. The CDR3 spells CASTGTGGSYNEQFF. The CDR3 DNA reads as TGTGCCAGCACCGGGACAGGGGGCTCCTACAATGAGCAGTTCTTC.

The V gene is TRBV15, the J gene TRBJ2-7, with D perhaps TRBD1 (6 bases). The CDR3 has 13 residues. Trimming took 9 bases from V and 0 from J, leaving 12 bases between them. The germline V gene has CDR1 LNHNV and CDR2 YYDKDF (reference sequence). CDR3 in DNA: TGTGCCACAACCCGGGACAACTCCTACGAGCAGTACTTC. This translates into CATTRDNSYEQYF.

This chain connects TRBV5-3 to TRBJ1-5; D unclear. TRBV5-3 is sorted into the ORF group, with uncertain function. The length of the CDR3 is 14 residues. V lost 9 bases to trimming and J lost 4 bases, with 17 bases between them. CDR3 amino acids: CATQLRAANQPQHF. DNA for the CDR3: TGTGCCACCCAACTGCGGGCCGCGAATCAGCCCCAGCATTTT.